The T cell receptor (beta chain) described here comes from a study of control samples from healthy donors and cancer patients. V was clipped by 2 bases and J by 4 bases; unmatched bases: 15. The CDR3 consists of 17 residues. From germline, CDR1 is SGDLS and CDR2 YYNGEE. TCRdb keeps only in-frame clones here, not all; method: immunoSEQ multiplex PCR. The repertoire consists of some 410,000 clones, with around 90% occurring once and the leading ten covering more than 6%. Sequencing was carried out using PBMCs. The TCR sequence derives from a man aged 35-49 years with head and neck cancer. The chain couples TRBV9 to TRBJ2-7, with 7 bases fitting TRBD2. This chain's CDR3 is CASSVSGRSGDQYEQYF. In DNA, the CDR3 is TGTGCCAGCAGCGTTAGTGGTAGGAGCGGGGACCAGTACGAGCAGTACTTC.